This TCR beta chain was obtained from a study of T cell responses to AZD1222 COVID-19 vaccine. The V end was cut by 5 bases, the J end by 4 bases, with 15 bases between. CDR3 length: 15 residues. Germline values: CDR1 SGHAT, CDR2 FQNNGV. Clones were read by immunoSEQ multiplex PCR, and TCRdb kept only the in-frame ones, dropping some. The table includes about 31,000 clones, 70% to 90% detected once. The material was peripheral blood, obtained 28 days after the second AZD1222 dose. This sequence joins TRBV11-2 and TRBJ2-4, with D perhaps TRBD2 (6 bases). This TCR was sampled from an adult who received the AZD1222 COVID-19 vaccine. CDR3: CASSRSGLKKNIQYF. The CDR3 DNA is TGTGCCAGCAGCAGAAGCGGACTAAAAAAAAACATTCAGTACTTC.